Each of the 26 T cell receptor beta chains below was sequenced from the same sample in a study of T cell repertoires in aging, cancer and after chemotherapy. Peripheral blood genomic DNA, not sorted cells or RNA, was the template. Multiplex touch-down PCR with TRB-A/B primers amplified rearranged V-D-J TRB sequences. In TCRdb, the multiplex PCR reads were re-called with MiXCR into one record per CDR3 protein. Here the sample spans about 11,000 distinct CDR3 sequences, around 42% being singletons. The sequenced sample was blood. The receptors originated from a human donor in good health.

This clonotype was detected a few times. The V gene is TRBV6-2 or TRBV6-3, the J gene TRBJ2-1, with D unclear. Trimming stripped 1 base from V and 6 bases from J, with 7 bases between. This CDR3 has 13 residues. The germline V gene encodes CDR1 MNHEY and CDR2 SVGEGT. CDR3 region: CASSYYYLNEQFF. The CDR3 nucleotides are TGTGCCAGCAGTTACTACTACCTCAATGAGCAGTTCTTC.

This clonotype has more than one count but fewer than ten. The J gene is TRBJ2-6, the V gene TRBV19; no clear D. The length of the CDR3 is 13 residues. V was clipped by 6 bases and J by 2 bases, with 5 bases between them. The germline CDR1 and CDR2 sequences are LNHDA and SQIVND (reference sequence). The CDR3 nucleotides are TGTGCCAGTAGCGCCCCTGGGGCCAACGTCCTGACTTTC. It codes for CASSAPGANVLTF.

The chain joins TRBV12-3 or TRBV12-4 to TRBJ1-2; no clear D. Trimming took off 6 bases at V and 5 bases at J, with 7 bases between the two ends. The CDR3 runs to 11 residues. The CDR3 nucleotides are TGTGCCAGCAGATTTTCGTATGGCTACACCTTC. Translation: CASRFSYGYTF.

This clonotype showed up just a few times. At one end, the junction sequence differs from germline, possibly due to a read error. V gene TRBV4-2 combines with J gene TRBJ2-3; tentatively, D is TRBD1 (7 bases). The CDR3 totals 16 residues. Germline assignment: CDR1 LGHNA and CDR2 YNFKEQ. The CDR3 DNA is TGCGCCAGCAGCGCCAACAGGGGAGGTTCGACAGATACGCAGTATTTT. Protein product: CASSANRGGSTDTQYF.

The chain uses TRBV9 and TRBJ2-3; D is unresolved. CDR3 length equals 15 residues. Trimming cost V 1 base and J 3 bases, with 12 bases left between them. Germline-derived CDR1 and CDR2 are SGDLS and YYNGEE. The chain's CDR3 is CASSVLGRSTDTQYF. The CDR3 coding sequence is TGTGCCAGCAGCGTATTGGGCCGGTCGACAGATACGCAGTATTTT.

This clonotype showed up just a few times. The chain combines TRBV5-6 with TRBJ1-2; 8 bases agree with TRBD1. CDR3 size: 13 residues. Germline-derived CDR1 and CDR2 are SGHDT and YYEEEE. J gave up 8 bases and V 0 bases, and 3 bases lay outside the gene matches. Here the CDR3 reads CASSLVRQGGYTF. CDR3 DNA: TGTGCCAGCAGCTTGGTCCGACAGGGGGGCTACACCTTC.

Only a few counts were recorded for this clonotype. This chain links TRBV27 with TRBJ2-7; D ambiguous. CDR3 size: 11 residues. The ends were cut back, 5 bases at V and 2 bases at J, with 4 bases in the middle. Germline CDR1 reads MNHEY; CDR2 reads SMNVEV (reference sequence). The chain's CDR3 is CASSPTYEQYF. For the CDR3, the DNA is TGTGCCAGCAGTCCCACCTACGAGCAGTACTTC.

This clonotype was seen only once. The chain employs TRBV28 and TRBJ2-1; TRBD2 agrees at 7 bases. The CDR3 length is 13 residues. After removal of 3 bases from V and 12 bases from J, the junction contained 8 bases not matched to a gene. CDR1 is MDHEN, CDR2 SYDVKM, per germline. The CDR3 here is CASSLASGTMQFF. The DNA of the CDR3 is TGTGCCAGCAGTTTGGCCTCCGGGACTATGCAGTTCTTC.

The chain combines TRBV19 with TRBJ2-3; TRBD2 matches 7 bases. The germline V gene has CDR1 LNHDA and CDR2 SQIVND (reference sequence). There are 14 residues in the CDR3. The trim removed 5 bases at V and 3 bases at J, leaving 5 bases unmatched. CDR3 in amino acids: CASSPRLATDTQYF. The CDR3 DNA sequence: TGTGCCAGTAGTCCCCGACTAGCAACAGATACGCAGTATTTT.

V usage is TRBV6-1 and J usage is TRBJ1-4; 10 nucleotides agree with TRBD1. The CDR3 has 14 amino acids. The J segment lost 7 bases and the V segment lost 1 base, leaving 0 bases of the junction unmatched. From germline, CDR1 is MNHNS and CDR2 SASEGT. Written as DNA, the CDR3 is TGTGCCAGCAGTGAAGGGACAGGGGGTGAAAAACTGTTTTTT. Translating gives CASSEGTGGEKLFF.

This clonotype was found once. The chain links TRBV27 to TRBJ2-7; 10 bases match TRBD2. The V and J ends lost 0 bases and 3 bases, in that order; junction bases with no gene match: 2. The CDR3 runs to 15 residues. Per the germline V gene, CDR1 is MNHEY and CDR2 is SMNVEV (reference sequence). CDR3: CASSLSTSGNYEQYF. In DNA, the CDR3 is TGTGCCAGCAGTTTATCTACTAGCGGGAACTACGAGCAGTACTTC.

The CDR3: CASSLAVAGGPGNEQFF. The CDR3 DNA reads as TGTGCCAGCAGCTTAGCGGTAGCGGGGGGGCCTGGGAATGAGCAGTTCTTC. This chain uses TRBV7-6 with TRBJ2-1, with TRBD2 matching 11 bases. CDR3 length: 17 residues. The trim removed 0 bases at V and 7 bases at J, leaving 8 bases unmatched. CDR1 is SGHVS, CDR2 FNYEAQ, per germline.

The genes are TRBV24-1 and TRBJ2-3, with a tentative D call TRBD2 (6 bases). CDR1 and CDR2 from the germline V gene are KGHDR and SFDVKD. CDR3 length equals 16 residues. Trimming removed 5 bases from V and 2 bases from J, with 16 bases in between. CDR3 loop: CATSGHFGGNTDTQYF. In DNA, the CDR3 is TGTGCCACCAGTGGTCACTTCGGGGGTAACACAGATACGCAGTATTTT.

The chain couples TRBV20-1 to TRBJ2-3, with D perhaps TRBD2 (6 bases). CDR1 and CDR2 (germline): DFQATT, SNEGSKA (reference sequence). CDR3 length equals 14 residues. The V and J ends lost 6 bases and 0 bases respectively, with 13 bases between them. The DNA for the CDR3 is TGCAGTGCGATAGCGCTAGCGAGCACAGATACGCAGTATTTT. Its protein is CSAIALASTDTQYF.

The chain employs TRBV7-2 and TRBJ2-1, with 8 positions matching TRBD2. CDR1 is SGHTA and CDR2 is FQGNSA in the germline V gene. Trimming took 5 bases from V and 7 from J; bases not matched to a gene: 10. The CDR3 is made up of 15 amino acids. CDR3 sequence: CASSPPSGGRNEQFF. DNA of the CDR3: TGTGCCAGCAGCCCCCCCAGCGGGGGCCGGAATGAGCAGTTCTTC.

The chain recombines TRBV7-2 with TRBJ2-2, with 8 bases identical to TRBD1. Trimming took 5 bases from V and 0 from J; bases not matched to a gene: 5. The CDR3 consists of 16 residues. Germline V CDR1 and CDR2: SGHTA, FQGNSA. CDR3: CASSTRTGPNTGELFF. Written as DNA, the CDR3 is TGTGCCAGCAGCACTCGGACAGGGCCGAACACCGGGGAGCTGTTTTTT.

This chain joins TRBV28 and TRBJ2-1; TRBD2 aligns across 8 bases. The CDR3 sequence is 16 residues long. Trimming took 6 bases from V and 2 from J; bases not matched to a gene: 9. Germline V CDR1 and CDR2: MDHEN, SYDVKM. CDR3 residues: CASSSSGSRPYNEQFF. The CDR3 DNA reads TGTGCCAGCAGCTCAAGCGGGAGTAGGCCCTACAATGAGCAGTTCTTC.

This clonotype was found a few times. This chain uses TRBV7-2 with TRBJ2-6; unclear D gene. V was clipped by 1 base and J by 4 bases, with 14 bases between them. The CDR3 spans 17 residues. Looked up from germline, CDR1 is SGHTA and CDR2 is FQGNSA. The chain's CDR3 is CASSLVHGSFGANVLTF. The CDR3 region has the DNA TGTGCCAGCAGCTTAGTACACGGCAGTTTCGGGGCCAACGTCCTGACTTTC.

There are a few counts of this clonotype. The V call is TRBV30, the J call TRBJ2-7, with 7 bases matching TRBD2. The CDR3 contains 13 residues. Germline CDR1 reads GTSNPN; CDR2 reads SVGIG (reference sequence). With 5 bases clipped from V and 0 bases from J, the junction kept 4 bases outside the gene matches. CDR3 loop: CAWVGGSSYEQYF. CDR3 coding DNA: TGTGCCTGGGTGGGGGGGAGCTCCTACGAGCAGTACTTC.

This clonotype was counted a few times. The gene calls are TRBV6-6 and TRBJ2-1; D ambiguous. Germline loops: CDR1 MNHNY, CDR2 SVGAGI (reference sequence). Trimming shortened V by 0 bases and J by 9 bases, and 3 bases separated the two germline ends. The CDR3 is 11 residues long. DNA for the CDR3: TGTGCCAGCAGTTACTCATCTGAGCAGTTCTTC. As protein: CASSYSSEQFF.

CDR3 DNA sequence: TGTGCCAGCAGCCCGAGAGAGACAGGGGTTACAGATACGCAGTATTTT. Translated: CASSPRETGVTDTQYF. The genes are TRBV12-3 or TRBV12-4 and TRBJ2-3; 8 bases agree with TRBD1. V was pared by 6 bases and J by 3 bases, with 11 bases of the junction left unmatched. The CDR3 is 16 residues long.

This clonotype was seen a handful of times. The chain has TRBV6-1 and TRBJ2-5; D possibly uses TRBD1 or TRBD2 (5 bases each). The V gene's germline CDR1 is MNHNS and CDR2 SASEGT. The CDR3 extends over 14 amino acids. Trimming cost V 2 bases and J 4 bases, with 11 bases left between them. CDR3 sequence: CASSESGGIETQYF. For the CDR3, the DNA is TGTGCCAGCAGTGAAAGTGGGGGAATAGAGACCCAGTACTTC.

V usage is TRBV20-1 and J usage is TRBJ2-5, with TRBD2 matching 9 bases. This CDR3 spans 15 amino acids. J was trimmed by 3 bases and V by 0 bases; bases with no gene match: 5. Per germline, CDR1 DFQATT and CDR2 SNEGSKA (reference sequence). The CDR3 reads CSARDGAGGEETQYF. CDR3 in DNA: TGCAGTGCTAGAGATGGGGCGGGGGGGGAAGAGACCCAGTACTTC.

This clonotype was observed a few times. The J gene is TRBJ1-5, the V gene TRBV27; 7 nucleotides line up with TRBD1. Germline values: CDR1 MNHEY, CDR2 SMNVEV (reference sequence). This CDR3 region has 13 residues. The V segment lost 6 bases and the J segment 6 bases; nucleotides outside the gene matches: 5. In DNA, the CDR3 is TGTGCCAGCAGCCAGGGGGTCATTCAGCCCCAGCATTTT. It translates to CASSQGVIQPQHF.

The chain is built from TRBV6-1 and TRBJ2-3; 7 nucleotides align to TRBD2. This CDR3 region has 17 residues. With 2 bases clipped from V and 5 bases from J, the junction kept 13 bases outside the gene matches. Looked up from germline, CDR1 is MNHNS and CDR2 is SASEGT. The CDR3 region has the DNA TGTGCCAGCAGTGAATCTATCTGGCTAGCGGAGGGAGATACGCAGTATTTT. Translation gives CASSESIWLAEGDTQYF.

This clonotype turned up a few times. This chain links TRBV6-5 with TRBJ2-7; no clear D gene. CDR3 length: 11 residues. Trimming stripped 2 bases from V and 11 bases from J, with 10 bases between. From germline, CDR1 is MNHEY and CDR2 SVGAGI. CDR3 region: CASSYKGGKYF. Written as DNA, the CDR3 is TGTGCCAGCAGTTACAAGGGTGGGAAGTACTTC.